This T cell receptor (beta chain) was identified in a study of PD-1 blockade in classical Hodgkin lymphoma. Whole-study results and caveats: Possibly reflecting disease activity or prior therapy, repertoire differences have causes that remain undefined. TCR diversity at baseline was reported to be reduced in newly diagnosed patients relative to healthy donors.

Points on this clone: Its antigen remains unknown.

Profiled with immunoSEQ multiplex PCR; TCRdb holds only in-frame clones, not every one. This sample has roughly 31,000 clones; 70% to 90% occur once, and the top ten carry 0.3% to 0.4%. Germline V lookup: CDR1 GTSNPN, CDR2 SVGIG (reference sequence). This CDR3 contains 13 residues. Trimming removed 3 bases from V and 10 bases from J; junction bases left unmatched: 5. The time point denotes: newly diagnosed, previously untreated cHL patient sample. From thawed PBMCs, CD4+ T cells were purified using magnetic negative selection. Serving as comparison were PBMCs from newly diagnosed, untreated classical Hodgkin lymphoma, which were sequenced alongside the relapsed/refractory trial patients.

The chain recombines TRBV30 with TRBJ1-6; 8 nucleotides line up with TRBD1. Sequenced: CD4+ T cells from blood. This clonotype originated in a human donor with classical Hodgkin lymphoma. The CDR3 spells CAWRTGDRSPLHF. CDR3 bases: TGTGCCTGGAGGACAGGGGATAGATCACCCCTCCACTTT.